This T cell receptor (beta chain) was sequenced during a study of PD-L1 blockade in urothelial cancer. Across the whole study: Patients initiated atezolizumab in the mid-2010s at 1,200 mg intravenously every 3 weeks. Overall study findings and caveats: Pretreatment blood TCR clonality under the median forecast improved survival.

Sequencing was performed with immunoSEQ multiplex PCR; in TCRdb, only in-frame clones are kept and a portion is missing. The sample lists 70,000 or so clones, roughly 80% seen once, with roughly 4.8% in the top ten. This CDR3 is built from 14 residues. Per germline, CDR1 MDHEN and CDR2 SYDVKM. Trimming pared 5 bases from V and 2 bases from J, leaving 10 bases between. About this clone itself: Antigen specificity is unknown.

Sample: PBMCs, taken around atezolizumab (anti-PD-L1) treatment. The chain employs TRBV28 and TRBJ1-5, with a weak D call TRBD1 (5 bases). The TCR originated in a man between 65 and 85 years old with urothelial cancer. CDR3 bases: TGTGCCAGCAGTCCGGGGGGGGGCAATCAGCCCCAGCATTTT. Protein sequence: CASSPGGGNQPQHF.